This T cell receptor (beta chain) was sequenced in a study of blood T cell repertoires in COVID-19. The CDR3 spans 14 residues. Per the germline V gene, CDR1 is KGHSH and CDR2 is LQKENI. V dropped 3 bases and J dropped 4; count of bases not matched to a gene: 5. Source study methods: Amplifying reference gene primers gave estimates of nucleated cell counts. The repertoire was sequenced with immunoSEQ multiplex PCR; TCRdb's copy has only in-frame clones and lacks some. V and J calls plus clone size are reproduced from that table; the DNA served to infer D and trimming. The data show 85,000 to 100,000 clones, roughly 90% seen once.

The source is a man aged 45-65 years with active or convalescent COVID-19. Sequenced input: peripheral blood. This chain connects TRBV18 to TRBJ2-5; 7 bases match TRBD1. The CDR3 DNA follows: TGTGCCAGCTCACCGAGGACAGGATTAGAGACCCAGTACTTC. This codes for CASSPRTGLETQYF.